Sequencing of this T cell receptor beta chain was carried out in a study of blood T cell repertoires in COVID-19. Data came from immunoSEQ multiplex PCR; TCRdb stores just in-frame clones and leaves some out. There are over 150,000 clones in the sample; around four fifths occur only once, and approximately 8% lies in the top ten. Germline V lookup: CDR1 SEHNR, CDR2 FQNEAQ (reference sequence). The CDR3 totals 15 residues. V was cut by 2 bases and J by 3 bases, with 14 bases left in between. The chain carries TRBV7-9 and TRBJ2-7, with TRBD1 as a possible D gene (6 bases). This clonotype was obtained from a woman in her 70s with COVID-19, enrolled during active disease. Sequencing was done on a sample of peripheral blood. CDR3 in DNA: TGTGCCAGCAGCTTACAGGGGCGGATCTTCTACGAGCAGTACTTC. Translated: CASSLQGRIFYEQYF.